This T cell receptor beta chain came from a study of CD8+CD57+ T cells in acquired aplastic anemia. Looking at the study overall: Sorted CD4+ and CD8+ cells gave an average of about 3 ug of DNA.

The use of genomic DNA as template underpinned the TCR beta VDJ and CDR3 profiling. TCRdb reprocessed the reads via MiXCR and lists one record per CDR3 protein. This repertoire shows about 180,000 distinct CDR3 sequences, about 60% found once; its top ten account for about two fifths. Selection for sequencing was limited to patients who had shown CD8+CD57+ cell expansion by flow cytometry. The CDR3 loop spans 12 amino acids. Trimming left V 4 bases short and J 8 bases short, with 11 bases between. Germline CDR1 MGHDK, CDR2 SYGVNS. V is TRBV25-1 and J is TRBJ1-1; tentative D call: TRBD1 (5 bases). The source of this sequence is a human donor with aplastic anemia. Input material: sorted CD4+, CD8+, or CD8+CD57+ T cells (not recorded which) from PBMCs. The CDR3 reads CASSVGAAEAFF. The CDR3 DNA sequence: TGTGCCAGCAGTGTCGGGGCGGCCGAAGCTTTCTTT.